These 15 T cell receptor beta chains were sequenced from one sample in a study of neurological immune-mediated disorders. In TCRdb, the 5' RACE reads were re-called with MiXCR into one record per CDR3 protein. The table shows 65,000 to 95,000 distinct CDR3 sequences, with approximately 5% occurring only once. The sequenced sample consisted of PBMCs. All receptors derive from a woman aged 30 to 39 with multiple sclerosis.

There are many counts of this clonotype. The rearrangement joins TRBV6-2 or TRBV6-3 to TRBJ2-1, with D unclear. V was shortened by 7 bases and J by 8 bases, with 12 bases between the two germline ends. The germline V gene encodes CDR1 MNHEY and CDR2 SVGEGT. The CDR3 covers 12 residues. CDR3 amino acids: CASTLGSYEQFF. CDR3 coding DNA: TGTGCCAGCACCCTGGGGTCCTATGAGCAGTTCTTC.

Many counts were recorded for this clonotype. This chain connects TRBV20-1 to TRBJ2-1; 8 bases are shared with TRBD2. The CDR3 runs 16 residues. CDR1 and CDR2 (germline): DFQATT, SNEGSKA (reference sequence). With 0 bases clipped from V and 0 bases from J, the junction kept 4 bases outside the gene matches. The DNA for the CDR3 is TGCAGTGCTAGAGATCCTGGACTAGCCTCCTACAATGAGCAGTTCTTC. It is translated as CSARDPGLASYNEQFF.

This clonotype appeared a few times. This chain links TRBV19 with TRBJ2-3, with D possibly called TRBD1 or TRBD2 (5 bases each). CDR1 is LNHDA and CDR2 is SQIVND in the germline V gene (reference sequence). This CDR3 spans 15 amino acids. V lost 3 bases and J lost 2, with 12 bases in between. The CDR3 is CASSMGTRATDTQYF. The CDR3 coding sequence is TGTGCCAGTAGTATGGGGACGAGGGCCACAGATACGCAGTATTTT. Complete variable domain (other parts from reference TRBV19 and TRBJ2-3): DGGITQSPKYLFRKEGQNVTLSCEQNLNHDAMYWYRQDPGQGLRLIYYSQIVNDFQKGDIAEGYSVSREKKESFPLTVTSAQKNPTAFYLCASSMGTRATDTQYFGPGTRLTVL.

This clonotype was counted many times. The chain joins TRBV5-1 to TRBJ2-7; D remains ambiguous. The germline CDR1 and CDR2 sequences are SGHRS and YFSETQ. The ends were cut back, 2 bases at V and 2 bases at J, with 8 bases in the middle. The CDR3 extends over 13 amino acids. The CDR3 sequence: CASSLTAPYEQYF. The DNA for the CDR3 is TGCGCCAGCAGCTTAACAGCGCCCTACGAGCAGTACTTC.

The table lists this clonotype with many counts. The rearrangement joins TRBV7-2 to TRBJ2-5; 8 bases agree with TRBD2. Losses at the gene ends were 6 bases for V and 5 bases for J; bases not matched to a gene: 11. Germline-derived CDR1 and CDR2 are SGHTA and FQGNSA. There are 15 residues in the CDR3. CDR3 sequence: CASSSIGGVMETQYF. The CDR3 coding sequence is TGTGCCAGCAGTTCGATCGGGGGGGTCATGGAGACCCAGTACTTC.

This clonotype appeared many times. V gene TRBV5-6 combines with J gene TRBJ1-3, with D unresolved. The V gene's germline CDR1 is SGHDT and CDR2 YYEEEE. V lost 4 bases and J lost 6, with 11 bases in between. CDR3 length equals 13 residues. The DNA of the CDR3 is TGTGCCAGCAGCCTCTCTTCCGCAAACACCATATATTTT. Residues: CASSLSSANTIYF.

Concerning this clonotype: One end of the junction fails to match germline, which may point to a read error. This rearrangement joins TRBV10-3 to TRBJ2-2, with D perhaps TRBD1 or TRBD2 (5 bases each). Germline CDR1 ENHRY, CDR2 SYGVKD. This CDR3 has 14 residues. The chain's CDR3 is CATPAGSSTGALFF. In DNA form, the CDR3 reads TGTGCCACCCCGGCGGGCAGCTCCACCGGGGCGCTGTTTTTT.

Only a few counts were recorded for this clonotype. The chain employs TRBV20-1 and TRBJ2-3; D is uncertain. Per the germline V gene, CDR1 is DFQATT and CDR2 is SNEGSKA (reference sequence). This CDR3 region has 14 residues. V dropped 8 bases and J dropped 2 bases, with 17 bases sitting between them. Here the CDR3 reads CSLRHATNTDTQYF. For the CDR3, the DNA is TGCAGTCTTAGGCATGCTACCAACACAGATACGCAGTATTTT.

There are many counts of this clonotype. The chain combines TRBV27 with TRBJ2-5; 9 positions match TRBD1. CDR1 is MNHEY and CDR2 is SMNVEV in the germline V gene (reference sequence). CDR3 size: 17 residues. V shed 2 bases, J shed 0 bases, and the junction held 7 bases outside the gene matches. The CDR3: CASSLSRTGAYQETQYF. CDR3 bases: TGTGCCAGCAGTTTAAGCCGGACAGGGGCCTACCAAGAGACCCAGTACTTC.

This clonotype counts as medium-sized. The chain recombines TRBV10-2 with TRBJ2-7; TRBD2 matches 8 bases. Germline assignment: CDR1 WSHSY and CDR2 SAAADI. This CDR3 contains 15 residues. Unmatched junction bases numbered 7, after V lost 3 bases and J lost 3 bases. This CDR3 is CASSDESSGLYEQYF. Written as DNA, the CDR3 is TGCGCCAGCAGTGACGAGTCTAGCGGGCTCTACGAGCAGTACTTC.

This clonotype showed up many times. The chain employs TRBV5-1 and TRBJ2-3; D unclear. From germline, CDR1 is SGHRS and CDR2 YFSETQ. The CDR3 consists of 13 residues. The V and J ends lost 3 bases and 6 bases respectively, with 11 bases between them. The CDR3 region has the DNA TGCGCCAGCAGCTCCCGGGCGGTGGATACGCAGTATTTT. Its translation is CASSSRAVDTQYF. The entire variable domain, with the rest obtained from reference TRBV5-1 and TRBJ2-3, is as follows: KAGVTQTPRYLIKTRGQQVTLSCSPISGHRSVSWYQQTPGQGLQFLFEYFSETQRNKGNFPGRFSGRQFSNSRSEMNVSTLELGDSALYLCASSSRAVDTQYFGPGTRLTVL.

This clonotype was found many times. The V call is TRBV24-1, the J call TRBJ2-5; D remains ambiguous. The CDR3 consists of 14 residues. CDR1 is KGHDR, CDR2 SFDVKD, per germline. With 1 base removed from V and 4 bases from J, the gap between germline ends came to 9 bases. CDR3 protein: CATSDFRSGETQYF. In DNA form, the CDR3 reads TGTGCCACCAGTGATTTCCGATCCGGAGAGACCCAGTACTTC.

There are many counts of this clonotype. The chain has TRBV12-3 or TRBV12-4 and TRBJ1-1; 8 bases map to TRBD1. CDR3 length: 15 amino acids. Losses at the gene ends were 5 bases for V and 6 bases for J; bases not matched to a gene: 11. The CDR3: CASSQQGEGKPEAFF. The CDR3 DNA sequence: TGTGCCAGCAGTCAACAGGGGGAGGGCAAACCTGAAGCTTTCTTT.

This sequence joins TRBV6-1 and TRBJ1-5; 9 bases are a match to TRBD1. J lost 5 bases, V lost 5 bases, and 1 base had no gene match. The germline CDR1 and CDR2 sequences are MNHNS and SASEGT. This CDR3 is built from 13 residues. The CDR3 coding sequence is TGTGCCAGCAGTCGACAGGGGGATCAGCCCCAGCATTTT. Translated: CASSRQGDQPQHF.

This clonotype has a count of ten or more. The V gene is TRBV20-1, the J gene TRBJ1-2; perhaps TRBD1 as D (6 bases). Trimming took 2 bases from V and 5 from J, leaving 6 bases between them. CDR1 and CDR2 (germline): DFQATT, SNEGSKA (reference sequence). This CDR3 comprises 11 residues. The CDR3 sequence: CSARTGYGYTF. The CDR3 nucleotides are TGCAGTGCTAGAACAGGGTATGGCTACACCTTC.